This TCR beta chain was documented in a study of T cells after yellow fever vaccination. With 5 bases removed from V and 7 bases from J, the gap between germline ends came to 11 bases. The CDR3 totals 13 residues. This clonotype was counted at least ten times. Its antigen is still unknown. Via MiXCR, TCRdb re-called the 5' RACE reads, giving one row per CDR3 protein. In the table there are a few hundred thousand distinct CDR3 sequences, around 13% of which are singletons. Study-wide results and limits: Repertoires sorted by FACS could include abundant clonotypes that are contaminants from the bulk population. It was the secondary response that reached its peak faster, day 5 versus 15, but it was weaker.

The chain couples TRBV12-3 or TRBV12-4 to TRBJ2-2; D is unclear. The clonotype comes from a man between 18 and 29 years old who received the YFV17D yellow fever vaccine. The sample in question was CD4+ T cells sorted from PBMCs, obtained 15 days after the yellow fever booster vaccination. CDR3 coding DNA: TGTGCCAGCAGTCTGAGGAGCGACGGGGAGCTGTTTTTT. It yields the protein CASSLRSDGELFF.